This TCR beta chain stems from a study of T cell repertoires in cytomegalovirus infection. One entry per CDR3 protein, called by TCRdb with MiXCR from the reads. The table records 100,000 to 150,000 distinct CDR3 sequences, under 30% of them present only once. In the case of this clonotype: Its cognate antigen is unknown.

Germline V CDR1 and CDR2: MNHEY, SVGEGT. The V end was cut by 0 bases, the J end by 8 bases, with 11 bases between. The CDR3 sequence is 13 residues long. The sequenced sample was PBMCs, sequenced either directly or after in vitro stimulation (not recorded which). The chain links TRBV6-2 or TRBV6-3 to TRBJ2-7; TRBD2 might be the D (5 bases). This clonotype originated in a human donor in good health (CMV status not recorded). Some clones in this sample may be carry-over from other donors' samples. The CDR3 coding sequence is TGTGCCAGCAGTTACTCGGGATTAGCGAAGCAGTACTTC. Translated, it gives CASSYSGLAKQYF.